What follows describes a single TCR beta chain. Its antigen is unidentified. Sequencing used immunoSEQ multiplex PCR; TCRdb keeps in-frame clones, though not all of them. The repertoire holds approximately 190,000 clones, with roughly 92% as singletons. This CDR3 has 13 amino acids. The germline V gene has CDR1 SQVTM and CDR2 ANQGSEA. The ends were cut back, 7 bases at V and 5 bases at J, with 15 bases in the middle. These data originate in a study of T cell responses to AZD1222 COVID-19 vaccine. Study findings and constraints: The sample set comprised mostly white British donors with more females, and clonal diversity was possibly underestimated. Repertoires were collected only later (after the peak T cell response had occurred).

The TCR sequence derives from an adult in good health. The sample in question was peripheral blood, obtained on day 0 of AZD1222 vaccination. The chain recombines TRBV29-1 with TRBJ2-1, with unresolved D. The CDR3 region has the DNA TGCAGCGCAACTCAGGTAACGGACAATGAGCAGTTCTTC. Protein sequence: CSATQVTDNEQFF.